What follows are 2 T cell receptor beta chains derived from one specimen sequenced in a study of blood T cell repertoires in COVID-19. The table came from immunoSEQ multiplex PCR; TCRdb's copy has only in-frame clones and leaves some out. Of about 61,000 clones listed, around four fifths are singletons. Sequencing was carried out using peripheral blood. The receptors come from a man aged 70 or older with acute or convalescent COVID-19.

This sequence joins TRBV5-1 and TRBJ2-4; perhaps TRBD2 as D (5 bases). The V end lost 0 bases, the J end lost 3 bases, and 7 bases lay between the germline ends. Germline V gene sequence: CDR1 SGHRS, CDR2 YFSETQ. This CDR3 is 14 amino acids long. In DNA form, the CDR3 reads TGCGCCAGCAGCTTGGGGGAGTTCAAAAACATTCAGTACTTC. It yields the protein CASSLGEFKNIQYF.

The chain couples TRBV11-2 to TRBJ2-1; TRBD1 might be the D (5 bases). The CDR3 loop spans 15 amino acids. Trimming removed 8 bases from V and 5 bases from J, with 19 bases in between. Germline-derived CDR1 and CDR2 are SGHAT and FQNNGV. This CDR3 is CASGRRSREDNEQFF. The CDR3 DNA follows: TGTGCCAGCGGCCGAAGGAGCAGGGAAGACAATGAGCAGTTCTTC.